This record covers a single TCR beta chain. With V trimmed by 3 bases and J by 3 bases, 5 bases remained unmatched. The CDR3 loop spans 14 amino acids. Germline lookup yields CDR1 SGHKS and CDR2 YYEKEE (reference sequence). This entry comes from a study of T cell changes during pregnancy in multiple sclerosis. The table came from immunoSEQ multiplex PCR; TCRdb's copy has only in-frame clones and leaves some out. The sample shows approximately 100,000 clones, 94% of them seen only once. The receptor's source is a female donor with multiple sclerosis, enrolled in a pregnancy study. Sequencing was performed on peripheral blood, taken in the third trimester of pregnancy. The V gene is TRBV5-5, the J gene TRBJ2-7; 8 bases agree with TRBD1. CDR3 region: CASSSDREFYEQYF. In nucleotides, the CDR3 is TGTGCCAGCAGCTCGGACAGGGAATTCTACGAGCAGTACTTC. The full variable domain, its missing parts supplied by reference TRBV5-5 and TRBJ2-7, is DAGVTQSPTHLIKTRGQQVTLRCSPISGHKSVSWYQQVLGQGPQFIFQYYEKEERGRGNFPDRFSARQFPNYSSELNVNALLLGDSALYLCASSSDREFYEQYFGPGTRLTVT.